A single sample gave rise to the 5 T cell receptor beta chains below, sequenced in a study of T cells in Graves' hyperthyroidism and ophthalmopathy. The CDR3 regions of TCR beta were amplified from RNA transcripts. During a first-round RT-PCR of the TCR CDR3, the HTBI primer set was used. TCRdb analysed the multiplex PCR reads with MiXCR anew, one entry per CDR3 protein. There are 600,000 to 800,000 distinct CDR3 sequences in the sample; about a third occur only once, and less than 40% lies in the top ten. The sample comprised blood. The receptors come from a woman aged 40 to 49 with Graves' hyperthyroidism.

The V call is TRBV6-1, the J call TRBJ1-5; 8 bases are a match to TRBD1. The CDR3 has 12 amino acids. From germline, CDR1 is MNHNS and CDR2 SASEGT. After removal of 6 bases from V and 7 bases from J, the junction contained 2 bases not matched to a gene. The CDR3: CASRTGEQPQHF. Here the CDR3 DNA reads TGTGCCAGCAGGACAGGGGAGCAGCCCCAGCATTTT.

The chain joins TRBV7-9 to TRBJ1-6; 8 bases agree with TRBD1. The CDR3 extends over 13 amino acids. Germline V gene lookup returns CDR1 SEHNR and CDR2 FQNEAQ (reference sequence). V shed 8 bases, J shed 9 bases, and the junction held 6 bases outside the gene matches. CDR3 sequence reads: CASAGTGASPLHF. The CDR3 nucleotides are TGTGCCAGCGCAGGGACAGGCGCTTCACCCCTCCACTTT.

The chain recombines TRBV5-4 with TRBJ2-7; 8 bases agree with TRBD2. Per germline, CDR1 SGHNT and CDR2 YYREEE (reference sequence). The CDR3 is 17 amino acids. V shed 0 bases, J shed 4 bases, and the junction held 12 bases outside the gene matches. CDR3 loop: CASSLAVVSGRSYEQYF. The DNA of the CDR3 is TGTGCCAGCAGCTTGGCCGTCGTGAGCGGGAGATCTTACGAGCAGTACTTC.

The gene calls are TRBV7-9 and TRBJ1-3; no definite D call. Trimming cost V 7 bases and J 0 bases, with 10 bases left between them. CDR3 length: 14 amino acids. Germline V gene sequence: CDR1 SEHNR, CDR2 FQNEAQ (reference sequence). The CDR3 sequence: CASTGEGSGNTIYF. The CDR3 DNA reads TGTGCCAGCACCGGAGAGGGCTCTGGAAACACCATATATTTT.

This clonotype has a handful of counts. V is TRBV4-3 and J is TRBJ1-2; 9 bases map to TRBD1. Per germline, CDR1 LGHNA and CDR2 YSLEER. Trimming removed 4 bases from V and 4 bases from J; junction bases left unmatched: 10. The CDR3 is 16 amino acids. The CDR3, as DNA: TGCGCCAGCAGCCCTGTAACCGGGACAGGGAGCTATGGCTACACCTTC. Translation: CASSPVTGTGSYGYTF.